The present TCR beta chain was sequenced within a study of glioma-infiltrating T cells. Study conclusions and caveats: Tissue-blood divergence was below expectation in non-neoplastic patients, above in gliomas. Very few CDR3 sequences were shared between tissue and blood.

Amplification of TCR alpha and beta CDR3 regions from RNA used iRepertoire nested multiplex PCR. Input was roughly 85-450 ng of tissue mRNA or PBMC total RNA. Via MiXCR, TCRdb re-called the multiplex PCR reads, giving one row per CDR3 protein. The table records tens of thousands of distinct CDR3 sequences, 23% of them present only once. This clonotype was picked up many times. Its target is not known. Source material: glioma tissue, nonneoplastic brain tissue, or PBMCs (not recorded which). This TCR was recovered from a human donor with low-grade glioma or glioblastoma, undergoing nonglioma brain surgery, or in good health (not recorded which).

The CDR3 sequence: CASSLSGQGAVELFF. The CDR3 bases are TGTGCCAGCAGTTTATCGGGACAGGGGGCAGTGGAGCTGTTTTTT. The V call is TRBV27, the J call TRBJ2-2; 12 bases are a match to TRBD1. V was clipped by 0 bases and J by 10 bases; unmatched bases: 3. The CDR3 sequence is 15 residues long. Germline V gene data show CDR1 as MNHEY and CDR2 as SMNVEV (reference sequence).